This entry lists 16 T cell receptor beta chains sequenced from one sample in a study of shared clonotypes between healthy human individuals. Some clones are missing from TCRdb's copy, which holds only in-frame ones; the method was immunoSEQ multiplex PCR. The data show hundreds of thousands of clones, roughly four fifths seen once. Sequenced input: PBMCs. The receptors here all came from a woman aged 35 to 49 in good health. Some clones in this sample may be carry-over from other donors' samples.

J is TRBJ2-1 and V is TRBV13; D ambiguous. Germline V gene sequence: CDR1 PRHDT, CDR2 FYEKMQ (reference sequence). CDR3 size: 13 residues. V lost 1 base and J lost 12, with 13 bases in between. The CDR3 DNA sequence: TGTGCCAGCAGCTTAGTGGTGACCAGTGGGCAGTTCTTC. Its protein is CASSLVVTSGQFF.

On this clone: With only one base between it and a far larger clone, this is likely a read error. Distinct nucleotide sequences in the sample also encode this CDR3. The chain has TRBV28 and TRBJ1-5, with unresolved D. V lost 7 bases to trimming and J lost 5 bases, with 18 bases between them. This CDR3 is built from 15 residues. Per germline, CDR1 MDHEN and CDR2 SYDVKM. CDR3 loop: CASTPGGGIYQPQHF. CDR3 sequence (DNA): TGTGCCAGCACCCCGGGTGGCGGCATCTATCAGCCCCAGCATTTT.

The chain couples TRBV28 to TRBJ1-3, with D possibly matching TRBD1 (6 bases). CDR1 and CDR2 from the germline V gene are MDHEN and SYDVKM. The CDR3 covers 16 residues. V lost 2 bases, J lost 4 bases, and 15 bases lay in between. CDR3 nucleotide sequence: TGTGCCAGCAGTTTACCAGGGGAGGTGTTCGGAAACACCATATATTTT. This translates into CASSLPGEVFGNTIYF.

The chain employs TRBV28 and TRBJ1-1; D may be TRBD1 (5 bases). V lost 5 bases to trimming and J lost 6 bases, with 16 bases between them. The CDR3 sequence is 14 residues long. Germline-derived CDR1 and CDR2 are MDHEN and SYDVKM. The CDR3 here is CASSPPGAAPEAFF. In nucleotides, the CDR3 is TGTGCCAGCAGTCCCCCCGGGGCAGCTCCTGAAGCTTTCTTT.

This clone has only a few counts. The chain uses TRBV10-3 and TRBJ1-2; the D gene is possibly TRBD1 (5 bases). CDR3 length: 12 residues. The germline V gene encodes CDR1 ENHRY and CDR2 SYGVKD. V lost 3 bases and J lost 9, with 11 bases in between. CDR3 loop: CAISDLGGSYTF. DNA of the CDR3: TGTGCCATCAGTGATCTCGGGGGGAGCTACACCTTC.

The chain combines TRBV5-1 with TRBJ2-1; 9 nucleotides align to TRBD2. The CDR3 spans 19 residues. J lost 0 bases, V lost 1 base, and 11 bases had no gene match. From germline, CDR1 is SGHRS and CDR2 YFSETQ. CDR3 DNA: TGCGCCAGCAGCTTGTGGGTGCGGGAGGGCCAGGTCTCCTACAATGAGCAGTTCTTC. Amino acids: CASSLWVREGQVSYNEQFF.

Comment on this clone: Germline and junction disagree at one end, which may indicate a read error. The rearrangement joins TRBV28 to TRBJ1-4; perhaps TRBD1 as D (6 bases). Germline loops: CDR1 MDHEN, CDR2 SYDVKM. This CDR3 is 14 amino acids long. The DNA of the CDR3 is TGTGCCAGCAGTGGAGGGGGGTTGGGGGAAAACCTGGTTTTT. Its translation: CASSGGGLGENLVF.

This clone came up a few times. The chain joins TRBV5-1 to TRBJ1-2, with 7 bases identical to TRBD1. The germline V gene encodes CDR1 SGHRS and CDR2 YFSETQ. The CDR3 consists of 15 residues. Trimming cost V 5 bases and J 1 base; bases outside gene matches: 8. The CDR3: CASREEGTDNYGYTF. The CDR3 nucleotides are TGCGCCAGCAGGGAGGAGGGGACAGATAACTATGGCTACACCTTC. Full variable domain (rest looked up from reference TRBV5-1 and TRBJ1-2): KAGVTQTPRYLIKTRGQQVTLSCSPISGHRSVSWYQQTPGQGLQFLFEYFSETQRNKGNFPGRFSGRQFSNSRSEMNVSTLELGDSALYLCASREEGTDNYGYTFGSGTRLTVV.

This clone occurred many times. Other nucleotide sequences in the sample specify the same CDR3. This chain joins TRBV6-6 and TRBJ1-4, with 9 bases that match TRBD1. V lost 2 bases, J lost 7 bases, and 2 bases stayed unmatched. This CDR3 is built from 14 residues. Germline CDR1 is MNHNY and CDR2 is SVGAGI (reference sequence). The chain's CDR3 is CASSYGTGLEKLFF. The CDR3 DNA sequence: TGTGCCAGCAGTTACGGGACAGGGCTTGAAAAACTGTTTTTT.

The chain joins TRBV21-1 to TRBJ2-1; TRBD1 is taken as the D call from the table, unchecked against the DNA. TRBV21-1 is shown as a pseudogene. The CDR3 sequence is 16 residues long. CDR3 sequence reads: CASRVGGDRDSNEQFF. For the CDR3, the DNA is TGTGCCAGCAGAGTCGGTGGGGACAGGGACTCCAATGAGCAGTTCTTC.

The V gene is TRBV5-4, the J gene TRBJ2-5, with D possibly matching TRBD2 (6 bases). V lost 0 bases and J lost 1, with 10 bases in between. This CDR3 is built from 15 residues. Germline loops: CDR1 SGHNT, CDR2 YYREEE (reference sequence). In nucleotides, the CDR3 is TGTGCCAGCAGCTTGGGGACTACTCTCCAAGAGACCCAGTACTTC. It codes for CASSLGTTLQETQYF.

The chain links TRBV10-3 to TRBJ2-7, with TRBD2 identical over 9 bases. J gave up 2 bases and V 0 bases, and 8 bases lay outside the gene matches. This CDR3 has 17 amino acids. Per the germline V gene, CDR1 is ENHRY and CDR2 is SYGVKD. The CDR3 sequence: CAISESDSGSFPYEQYF. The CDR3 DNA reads TGTGCCATCAGTGAGTCTGATAGCGGGAGCTTTCCCTACGAGCAGTACTTC.

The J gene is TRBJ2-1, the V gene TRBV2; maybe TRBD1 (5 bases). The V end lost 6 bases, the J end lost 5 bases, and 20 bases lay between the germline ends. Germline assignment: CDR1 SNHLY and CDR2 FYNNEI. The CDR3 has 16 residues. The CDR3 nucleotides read TGTGCCAGCAGAGTGCCAGGGCGGCGCGGTAACAATGAGCAGTTCTTC. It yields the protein CASRVPGRRGNNEQFF.

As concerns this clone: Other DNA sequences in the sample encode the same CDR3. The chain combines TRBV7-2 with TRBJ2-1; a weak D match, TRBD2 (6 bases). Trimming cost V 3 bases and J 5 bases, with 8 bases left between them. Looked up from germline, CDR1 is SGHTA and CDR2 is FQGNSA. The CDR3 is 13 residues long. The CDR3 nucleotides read TGTGCCAGCAGCTTTGGAGGGAACAATGAGCAGTTCTTC. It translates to CASSFGGNNEQFF.

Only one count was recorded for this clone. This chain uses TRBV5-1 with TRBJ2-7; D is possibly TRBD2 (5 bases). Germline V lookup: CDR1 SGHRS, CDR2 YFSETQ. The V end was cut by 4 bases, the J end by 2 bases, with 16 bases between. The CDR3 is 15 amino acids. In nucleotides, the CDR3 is TGCGCCAGCAGCCGGGATCTGACCTCTACCTACGAGCAGTACTTC. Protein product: CASSRDLTSTYEQYF. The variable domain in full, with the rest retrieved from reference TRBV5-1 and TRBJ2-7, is KAGVTQTPRYLIKTRGQQVTLSCSPISGHRSVSWYQQTPGQGLQFLFEYFSETQRNKGNFPGRFSGRQFSNSRSEMNVSTLELGDSALYLCASSRDLTSTYEQYFGPGTRLTVT.

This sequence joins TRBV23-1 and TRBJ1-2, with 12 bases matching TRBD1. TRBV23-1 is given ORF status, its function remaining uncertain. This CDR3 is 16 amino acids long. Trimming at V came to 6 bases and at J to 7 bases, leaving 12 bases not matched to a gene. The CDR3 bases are TGCGCCAGCAGCCCCCGCCCGGGACAGGGGGCTAGTGGCTACACCTTC. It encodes CASSPRPGQGASGYTF.